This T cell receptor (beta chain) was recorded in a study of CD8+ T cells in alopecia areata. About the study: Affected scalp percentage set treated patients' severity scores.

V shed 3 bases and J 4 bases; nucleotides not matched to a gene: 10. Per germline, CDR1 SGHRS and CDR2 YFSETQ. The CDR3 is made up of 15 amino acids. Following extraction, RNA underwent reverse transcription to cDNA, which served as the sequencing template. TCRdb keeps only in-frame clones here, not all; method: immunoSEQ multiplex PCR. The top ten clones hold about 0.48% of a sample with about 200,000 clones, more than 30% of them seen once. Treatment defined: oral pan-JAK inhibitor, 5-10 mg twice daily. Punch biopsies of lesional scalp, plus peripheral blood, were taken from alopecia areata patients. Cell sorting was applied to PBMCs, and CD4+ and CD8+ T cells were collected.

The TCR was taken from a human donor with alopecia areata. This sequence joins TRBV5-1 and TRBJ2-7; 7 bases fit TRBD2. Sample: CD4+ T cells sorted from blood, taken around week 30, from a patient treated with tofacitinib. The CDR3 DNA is TGCGCCAGCAGCTCCCCCGGGACTACCCAATACGAGCAGTACTTC. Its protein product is CASSSPGTTQYEQYF.